The TCR beta chain described here comes from a study of blood T cell repertoires in COVID-19. The overall study: The United States, Italy and Spain provided the acute and convalescent COVID-19 samples. Nucleic acid was either cDNA or gDNA, and it came from T cells, B-cell-depleted T cells, or PBMCs.

This clone was counted a single time. In the original processing: Amplifying reference gene primers gave estimates of nucleated cell counts. The assay was immunoSEQ multiplex PCR, and TCRdb's table has in-frame clones only and misses some. V, J and clone size reflect that table, while D and trimming were determined from the DNA. Of some 400,000 clones listed, approximately 86% are singletons. The sequence came from a human donor in a cohort sampled during active COVID-19. The sequenced sample was peripheral blood.

For the CDR3, the DNA is TGTGCCAGCAGCTTAACGTTTCCAGGAGGGGAGCTGTTTTTT. It translates to CASSLTFPGGELFF. This chain joins TRBV7-3 and TRBJ2-2, with no clear D. The CDR3 contains 14 residues. Trimming pared 0 bases from V and 8 bases from J, leaving 10 bases between. Germline CDR1 and CDR2: SGHTA and FQGTGA.